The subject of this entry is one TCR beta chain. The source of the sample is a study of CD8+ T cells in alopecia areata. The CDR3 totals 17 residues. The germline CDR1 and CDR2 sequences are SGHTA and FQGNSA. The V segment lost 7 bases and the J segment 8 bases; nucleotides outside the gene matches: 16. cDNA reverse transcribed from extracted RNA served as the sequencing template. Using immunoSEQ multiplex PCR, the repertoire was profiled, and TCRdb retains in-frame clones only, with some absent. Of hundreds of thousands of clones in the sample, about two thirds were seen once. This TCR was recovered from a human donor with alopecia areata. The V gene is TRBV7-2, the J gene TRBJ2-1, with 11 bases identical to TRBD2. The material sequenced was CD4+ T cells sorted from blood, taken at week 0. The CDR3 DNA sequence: TGTGCCAGCACCTCTAGGCCGCTAGCGGGGGGATTTCATGAGCAGTTCTTC. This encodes CASTSRPLAGGFHEQFF.